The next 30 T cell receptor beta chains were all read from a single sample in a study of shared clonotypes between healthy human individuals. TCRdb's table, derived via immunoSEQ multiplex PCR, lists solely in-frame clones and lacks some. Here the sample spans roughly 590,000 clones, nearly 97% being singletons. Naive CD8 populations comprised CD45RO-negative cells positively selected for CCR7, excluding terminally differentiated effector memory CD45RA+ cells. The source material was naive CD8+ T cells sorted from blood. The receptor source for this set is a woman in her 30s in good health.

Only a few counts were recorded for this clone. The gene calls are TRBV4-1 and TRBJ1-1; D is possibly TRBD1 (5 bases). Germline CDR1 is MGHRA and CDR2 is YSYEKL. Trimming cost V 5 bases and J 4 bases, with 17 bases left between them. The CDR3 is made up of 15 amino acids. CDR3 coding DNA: TGCGCCAGCAGCGAAAGGGTGGGGCTTAGCACTGAAGCTTTCTTT. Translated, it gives CASSERVGLSTEAFF.

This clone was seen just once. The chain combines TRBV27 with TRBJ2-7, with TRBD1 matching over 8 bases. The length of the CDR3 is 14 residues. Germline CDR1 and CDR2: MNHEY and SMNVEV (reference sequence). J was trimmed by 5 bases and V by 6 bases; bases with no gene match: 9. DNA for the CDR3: TGTGCCAGCAGCTCCCCGGGACAGGAGGACGAGCAGTACTTC. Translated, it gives CASSSPGQEDEQYF.

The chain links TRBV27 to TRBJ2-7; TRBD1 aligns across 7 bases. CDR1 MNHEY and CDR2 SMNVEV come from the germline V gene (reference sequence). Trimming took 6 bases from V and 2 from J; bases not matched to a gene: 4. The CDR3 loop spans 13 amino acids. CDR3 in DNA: TGTGCCAGCAGGTCCGGACAGGCCTACGAGCAGTACTTC. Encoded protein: CASRSGQAYEQYF.

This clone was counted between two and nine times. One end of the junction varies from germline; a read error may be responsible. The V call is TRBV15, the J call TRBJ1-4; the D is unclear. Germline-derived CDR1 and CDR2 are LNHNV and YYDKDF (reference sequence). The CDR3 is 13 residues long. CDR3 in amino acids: CATSREGTNPTKF. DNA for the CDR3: TGTGCCACCAGCAGAGAAGGAACGAACCCTACAAAATTT.

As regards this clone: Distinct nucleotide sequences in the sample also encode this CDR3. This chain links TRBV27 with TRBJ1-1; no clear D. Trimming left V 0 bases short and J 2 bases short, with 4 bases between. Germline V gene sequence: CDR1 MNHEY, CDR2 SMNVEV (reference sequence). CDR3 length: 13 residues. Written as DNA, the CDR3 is TGTGCCAGCAGTTTATCCAGAAACACTGAAGCTTTCTTT. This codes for CASSLSRNTEAFF.

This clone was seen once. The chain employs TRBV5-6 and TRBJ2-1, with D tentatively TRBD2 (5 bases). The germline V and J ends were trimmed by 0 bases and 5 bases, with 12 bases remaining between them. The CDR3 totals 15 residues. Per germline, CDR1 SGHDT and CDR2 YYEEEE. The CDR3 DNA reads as TGTGCCAGCAGCTTGGGAGGGAATGGGGACAATGAGCAGTTCTTC. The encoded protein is CASSLGGNGDNEQFF.

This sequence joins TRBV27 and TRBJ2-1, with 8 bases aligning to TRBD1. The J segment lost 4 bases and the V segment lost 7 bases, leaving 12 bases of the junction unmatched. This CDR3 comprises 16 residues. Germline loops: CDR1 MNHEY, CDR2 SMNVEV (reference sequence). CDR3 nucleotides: TGTGCCAGCAACTTTGGACAGGGCCTACTTTACAATGAGCAGTTCTTC. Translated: CASNFGQGLLYNEQFF.

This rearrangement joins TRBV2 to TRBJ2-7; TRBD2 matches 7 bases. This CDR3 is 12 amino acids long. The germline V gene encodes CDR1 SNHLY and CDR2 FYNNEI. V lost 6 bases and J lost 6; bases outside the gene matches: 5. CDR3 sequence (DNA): TGTGCCAGCAGCCTGGGGGGGGGCGAGCAGTACTTC. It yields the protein CASSLGGGEQYF.

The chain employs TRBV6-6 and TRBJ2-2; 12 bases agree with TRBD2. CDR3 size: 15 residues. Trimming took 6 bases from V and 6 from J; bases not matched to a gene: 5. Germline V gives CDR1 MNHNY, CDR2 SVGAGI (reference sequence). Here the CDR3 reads CASSSPSGRAGELFF. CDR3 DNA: TGTGCCAGCAGCTCTCCTAGCGGGAGGGCCGGGGAGCTGTTTTTT.

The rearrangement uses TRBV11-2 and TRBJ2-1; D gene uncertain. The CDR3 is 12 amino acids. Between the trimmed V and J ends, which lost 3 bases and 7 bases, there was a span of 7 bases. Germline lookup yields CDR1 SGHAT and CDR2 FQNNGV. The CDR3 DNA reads TGTGCCAGCAGCTTTACGGCTAATGAGCAGTTCTTC. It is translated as CASSFTANEQFF.

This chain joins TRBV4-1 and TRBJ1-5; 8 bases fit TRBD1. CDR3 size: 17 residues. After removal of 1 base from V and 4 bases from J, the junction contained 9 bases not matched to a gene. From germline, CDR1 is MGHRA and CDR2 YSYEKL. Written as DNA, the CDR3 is TGCGCCAGCAGCCAAGCCCAGGGGGCGGTAGGAAATCAGCCCCAGCATTTT. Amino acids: CASSQAQGAVGNQPQHF.

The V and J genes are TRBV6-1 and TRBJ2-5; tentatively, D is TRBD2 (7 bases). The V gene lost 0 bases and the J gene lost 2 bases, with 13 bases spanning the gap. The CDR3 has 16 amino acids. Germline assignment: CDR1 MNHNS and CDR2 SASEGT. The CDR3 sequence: CASSEAGGGGQETQYF. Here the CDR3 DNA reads TGTGCCAGCAGTGAAGCAGGGGGGGGCGGACAAGAGACCCAGTACTTC.

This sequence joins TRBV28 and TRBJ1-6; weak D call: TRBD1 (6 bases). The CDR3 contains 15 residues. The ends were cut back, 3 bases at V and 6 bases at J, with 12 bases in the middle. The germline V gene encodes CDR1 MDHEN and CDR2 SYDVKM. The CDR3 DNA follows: TGTGCCAGCAGTTTTAATACAGGGCTTAATTCACCCCTCCACTTT. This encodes CASSFNTGLNSPLHF. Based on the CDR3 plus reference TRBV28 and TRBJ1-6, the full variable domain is DVKVTQSSRYLVKRTGEKVFLECVQDMDHENMFWYRQDPGLGLRLIYFSYDVKMKEKGDIPEGYSVSREKKERFSLILESASTNQTSMYLCASSFNTGLNSPLHFGNGTRLTVT.

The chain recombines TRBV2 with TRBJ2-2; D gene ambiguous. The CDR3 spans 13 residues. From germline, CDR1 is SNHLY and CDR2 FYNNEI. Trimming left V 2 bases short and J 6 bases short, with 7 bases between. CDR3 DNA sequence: TGTGCCAGCAGTGAATCTGTTTCCGGGGAGCTGTTTTTT. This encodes CASSESVSGELFF.

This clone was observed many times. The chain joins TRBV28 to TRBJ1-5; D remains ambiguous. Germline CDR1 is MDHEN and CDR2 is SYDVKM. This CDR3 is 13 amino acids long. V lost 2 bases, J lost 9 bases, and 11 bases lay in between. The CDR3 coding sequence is TGTGCCAGCAGTTTACGTGCCTACCGGCCCCAGCATTTT. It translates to CASSLRAYRPQHF. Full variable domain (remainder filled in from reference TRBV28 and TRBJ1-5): DVKVTQSSRYLVKRTGEKVFLECVQDMDHENMFWYRQDPGLGLRLIYFSYDVKMKEKGDIPEGYSVSREKKERFSLILESASTNQTSMYLCASSLRAYRPQHFGDGTRLSIL.

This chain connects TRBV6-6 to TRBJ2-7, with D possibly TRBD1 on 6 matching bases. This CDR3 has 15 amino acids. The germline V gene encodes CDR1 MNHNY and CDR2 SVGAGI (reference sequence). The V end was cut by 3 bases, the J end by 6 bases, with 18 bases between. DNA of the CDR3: TGTGCCAGCAGTTATTTTCGCGTACAGGGCGGCGAGCAGTACTTC. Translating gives CASSYFRVQGGEQYF.

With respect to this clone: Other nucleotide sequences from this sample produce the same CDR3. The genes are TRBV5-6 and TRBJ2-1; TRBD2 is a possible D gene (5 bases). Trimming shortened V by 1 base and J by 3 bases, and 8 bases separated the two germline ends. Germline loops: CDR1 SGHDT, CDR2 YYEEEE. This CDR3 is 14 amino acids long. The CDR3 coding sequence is TGTGCCAGCAGCTTGTCGGGATTCTACAATGAGCAGTTCTTC. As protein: CASSLSGFYNEQFF.

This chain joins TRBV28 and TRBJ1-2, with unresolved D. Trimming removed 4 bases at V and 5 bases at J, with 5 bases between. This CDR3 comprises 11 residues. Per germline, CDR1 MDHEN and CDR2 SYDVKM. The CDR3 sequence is CASSYLYGYTF. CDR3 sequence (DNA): TGTGCCAGCAGTTACTTGTATGGCTACACCTTC.

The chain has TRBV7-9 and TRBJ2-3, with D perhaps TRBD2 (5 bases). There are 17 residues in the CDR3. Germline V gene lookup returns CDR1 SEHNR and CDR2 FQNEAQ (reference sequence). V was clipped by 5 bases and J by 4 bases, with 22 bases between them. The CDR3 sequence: CASSPLELVDLADTQYF. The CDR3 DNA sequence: TGTGCCAGCAGCCCCCTGGAACTAGTCGATCTCGCAGATACGCAGTATTTT.

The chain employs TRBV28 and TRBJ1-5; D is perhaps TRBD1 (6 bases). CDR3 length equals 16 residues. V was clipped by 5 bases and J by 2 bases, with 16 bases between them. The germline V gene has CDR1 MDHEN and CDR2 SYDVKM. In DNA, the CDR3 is TGTGCCAGCAGTATCTTCGGGGGCCGGGGCAATCAGCCCCAGCATTTT. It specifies CASSIFGGRGNQPQHF.

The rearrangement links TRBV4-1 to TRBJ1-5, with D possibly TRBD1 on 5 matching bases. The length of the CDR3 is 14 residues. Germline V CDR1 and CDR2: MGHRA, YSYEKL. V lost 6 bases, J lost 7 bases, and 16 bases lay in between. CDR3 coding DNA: TGCGCCAGCAGTACAGGCGGGGGAGAACAGCCCCAGCATTTT. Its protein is CASSTGGGEQPQHF.

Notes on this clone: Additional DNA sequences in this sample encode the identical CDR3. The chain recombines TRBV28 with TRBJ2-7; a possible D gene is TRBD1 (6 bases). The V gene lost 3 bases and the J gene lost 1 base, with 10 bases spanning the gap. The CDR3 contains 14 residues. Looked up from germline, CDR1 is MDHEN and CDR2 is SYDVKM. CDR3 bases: TGTGCCAGCAGTTTGACAGGTGGGTCCTACGAGCAGTACTTC. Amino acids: CASSLTGGSYEQYF. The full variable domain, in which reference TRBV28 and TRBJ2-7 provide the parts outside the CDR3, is DVKVTQSSRYLVKRTGEKVFLECVQDMDHENMFWYRQDPGLGLRLIYFSYDVKMKEKGDIPEGYSVSREKKERFSLILESASTNQTSMYLCASSLTGGSYEQYFGPGTRLTVT.

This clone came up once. This CDR3 is CASSGKLAGTYNEQFF. In DNA form, the CDR3 reads TGTGCCAGCAGTGGAAAGCTAGCGGGTACCTACAATGAGCAGTTCTTC. The chain combines TRBV28 with TRBJ2-1; TRBD2 agrees at 8 bases. Germline lookup yields CDR1 MDHEN and CDR2 SYDVKM. The V and J ends lost 5 bases and 2 bases, in that order; junction bases with no gene match: 8. The CDR3 spans 16 residues.

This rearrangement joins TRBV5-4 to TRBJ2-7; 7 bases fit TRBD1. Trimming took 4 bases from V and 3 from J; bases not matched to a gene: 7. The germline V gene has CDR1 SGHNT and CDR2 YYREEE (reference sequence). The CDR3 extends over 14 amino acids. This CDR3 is CASSDDRVLYEQYF. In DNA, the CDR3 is TGTGCCAGCAGCGACGACAGGGTGCTCTACGAGCAGTACTTC.

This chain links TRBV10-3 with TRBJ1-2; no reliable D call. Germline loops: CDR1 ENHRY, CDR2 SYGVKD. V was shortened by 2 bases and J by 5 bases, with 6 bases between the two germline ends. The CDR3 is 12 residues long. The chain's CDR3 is CAISETEYGYTF. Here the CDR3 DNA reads TGTGCCATCAGTGAGACGGAGTATGGCTACACCTTC.

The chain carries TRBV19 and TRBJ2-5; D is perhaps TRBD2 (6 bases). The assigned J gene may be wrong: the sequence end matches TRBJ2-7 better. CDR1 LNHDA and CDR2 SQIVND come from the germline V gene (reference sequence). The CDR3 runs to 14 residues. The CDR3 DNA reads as TGTGCCAGTAGAAGCCTAGCGTATAGTAGCGAGCAGTACTTC. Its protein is CASRSLAYSSEQYF.

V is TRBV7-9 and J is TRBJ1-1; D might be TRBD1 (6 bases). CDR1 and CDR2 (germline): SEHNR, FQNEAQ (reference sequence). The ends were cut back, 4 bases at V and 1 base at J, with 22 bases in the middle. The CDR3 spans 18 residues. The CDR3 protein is CASSSTRGARGSNTEAFF. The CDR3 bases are TGTGCCAGCAGCTCCACAAGGGGGGCACGAGGGTCGAACACTGAAGCTTTCTTT.

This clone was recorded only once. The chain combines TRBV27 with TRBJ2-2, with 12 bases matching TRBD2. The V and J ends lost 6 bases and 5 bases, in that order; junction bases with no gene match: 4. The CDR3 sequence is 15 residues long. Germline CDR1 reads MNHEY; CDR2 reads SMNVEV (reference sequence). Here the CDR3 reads CASSIGTSGTGELFF. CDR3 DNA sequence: TGTGCCAGCAGCATTGGGACTAGCGGGACCGGGGAGCTGTTTTTT.

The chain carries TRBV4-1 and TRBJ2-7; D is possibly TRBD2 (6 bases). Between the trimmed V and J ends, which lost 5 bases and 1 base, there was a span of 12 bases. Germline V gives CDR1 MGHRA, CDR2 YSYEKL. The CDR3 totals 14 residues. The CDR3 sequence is CASSSRLGSYEQYF. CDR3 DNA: TGCGCCAGCAGCAGCCGACTAGGTTCCTACGAGCAGTACTTC.

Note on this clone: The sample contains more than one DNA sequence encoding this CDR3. CDR3 protein: CASSVDGNEQFF. The CDR3 coding sequence is TGTGCCAGCAGCGTAGACGGGAATGAGCAGTTCTTC. The rearrangement links TRBV9 to TRBJ2-1; no definite D call. Germline CDR1 is SGDLS and CDR2 is YYNGEE. CDR3 length: 12 residues. V was cut by 0 bases and J by 7 bases, with 5 bases left in between.